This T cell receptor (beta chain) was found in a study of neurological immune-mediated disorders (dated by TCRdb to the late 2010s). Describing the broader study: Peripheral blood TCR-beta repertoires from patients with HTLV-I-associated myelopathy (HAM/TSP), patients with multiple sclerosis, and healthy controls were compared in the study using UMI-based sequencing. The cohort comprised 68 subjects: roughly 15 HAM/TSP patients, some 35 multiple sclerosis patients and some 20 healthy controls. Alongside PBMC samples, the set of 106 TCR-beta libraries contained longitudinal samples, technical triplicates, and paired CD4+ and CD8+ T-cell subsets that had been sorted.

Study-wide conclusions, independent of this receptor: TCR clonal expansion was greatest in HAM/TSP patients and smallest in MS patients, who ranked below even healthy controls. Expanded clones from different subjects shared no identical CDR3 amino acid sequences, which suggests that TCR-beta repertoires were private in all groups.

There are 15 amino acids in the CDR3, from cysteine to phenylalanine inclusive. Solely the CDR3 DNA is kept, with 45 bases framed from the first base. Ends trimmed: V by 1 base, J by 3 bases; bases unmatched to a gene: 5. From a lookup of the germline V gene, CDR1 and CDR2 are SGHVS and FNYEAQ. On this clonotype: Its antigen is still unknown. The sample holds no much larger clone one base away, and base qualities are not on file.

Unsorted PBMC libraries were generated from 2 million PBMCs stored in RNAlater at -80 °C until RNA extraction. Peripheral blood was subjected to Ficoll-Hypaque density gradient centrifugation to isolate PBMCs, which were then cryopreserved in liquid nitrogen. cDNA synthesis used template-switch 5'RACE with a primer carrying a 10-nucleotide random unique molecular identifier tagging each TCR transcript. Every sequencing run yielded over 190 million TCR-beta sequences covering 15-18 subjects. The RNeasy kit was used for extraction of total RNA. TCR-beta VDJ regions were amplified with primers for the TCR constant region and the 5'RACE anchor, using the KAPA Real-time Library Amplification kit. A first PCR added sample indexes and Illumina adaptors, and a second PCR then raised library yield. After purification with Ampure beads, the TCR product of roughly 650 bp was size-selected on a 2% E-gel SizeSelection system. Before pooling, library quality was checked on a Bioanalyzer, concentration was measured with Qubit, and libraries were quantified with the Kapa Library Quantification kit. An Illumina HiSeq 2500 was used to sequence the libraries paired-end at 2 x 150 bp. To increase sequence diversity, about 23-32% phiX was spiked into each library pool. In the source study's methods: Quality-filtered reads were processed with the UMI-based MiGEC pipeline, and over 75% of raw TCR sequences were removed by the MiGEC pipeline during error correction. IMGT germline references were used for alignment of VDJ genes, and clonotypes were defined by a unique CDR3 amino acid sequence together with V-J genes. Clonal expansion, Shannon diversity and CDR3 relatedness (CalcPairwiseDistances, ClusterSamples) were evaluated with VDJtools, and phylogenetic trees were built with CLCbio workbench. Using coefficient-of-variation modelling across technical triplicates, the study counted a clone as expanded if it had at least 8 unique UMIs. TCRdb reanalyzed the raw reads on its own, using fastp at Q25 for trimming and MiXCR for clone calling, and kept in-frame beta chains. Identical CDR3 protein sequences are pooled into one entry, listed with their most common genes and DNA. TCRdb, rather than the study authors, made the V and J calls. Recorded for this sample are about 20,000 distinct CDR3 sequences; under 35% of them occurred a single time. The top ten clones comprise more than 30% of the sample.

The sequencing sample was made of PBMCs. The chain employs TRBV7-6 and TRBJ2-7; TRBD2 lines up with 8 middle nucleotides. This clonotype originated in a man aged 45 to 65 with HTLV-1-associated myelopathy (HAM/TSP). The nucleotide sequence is TGTGCCAGCAGCTTAGTTAGCGGGGATTTCTACGAGCAGTACTTC. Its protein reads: CASSLVSGDFYEQYF.